The 27 T cell receptor beta chains reported below all come from one sample, sequenced in a study of cytomegalovirus exposure and HLA in healthy donors. The PCR was carried out with 60 Vbeta primers and 13 Jbeta primers. Clones were read by immunoSEQ multiplex PCR, and TCRdb kept only the in-frame ones, dropping some. The table records about 95,000 clones, 65% to 80% of them present only once. What was sequenced was PBMCs. The receptors were gathered from a woman aged 45-59 years in good health and CMV-seropositive.

Only a few counts were recorded for this clone. The V and J genes are TRBV2 and TRBJ2-7; tentatively, D is TRBD1 (6 bases). The CDR3 has 13 amino acids. The ends were cut back, 11 bases at V and 0 bases at J, with 14 bases in the middle. Looked up from germline, CDR1 is SNHLY and CDR2 is FYNNEI. The CDR3 nucleotides read TGTGCCGCAACCGGGACAACCTCCTACGAGCAGTACTTC. This translates into CAATGTTSYEQYF.

V is TRBV6-5 and J is TRBJ2-7; D is perhaps TRBD1 (5 bases). Trimming took 0 bases from V and 5 from J, leaving 14 bases between them. CDR1 and CDR2 from the germline V gene are MNHEY and SVGAGI. CDR3 size: 15 residues. The CDR3 nucleotides are TGTGCCAGCAGTTACTCGAATCAGGGAAGCCACGAGCAGTACTTC. The encoded protein is CASSYSNQGSHEQYF.

The chain joins TRBV7-9 to TRBJ2-4, with TRBD2 matching 8 bases. Germline V gene lookup returns CDR1 SEHNR and CDR2 FQNEAQ (reference sequence). CDR3 length equals 16 residues. V lost 5 bases to trimming and J lost 7 bases; unmatched junction nucleotides: 13. The CDR3: CASSPQGLEASNIQYF. For the CDR3, the DNA is TGTGCCAGCAGCCCTCAGGGACTAGAAGCGTCGAACATTCAGTACTTC.

The chain carries TRBV28 and TRBJ2-3; D possibly corresponds to TRBD1 (5 bases). Germline V gives CDR1 MDHEN, CDR2 SYDVKM. Deletions cut 3 bases from V and 5 bases from J, with 12 bases between. The CDR3 covers 14 residues. In DNA, the CDR3 is TGTGCCAGCAGTTTCTGGCAGGGAAAAGATACGCAGTATTTT. This sequence encodes CASSFWQGKDTQYF.

This clone was seen a single time. In the same sample, other DNA sequences code for this CDR3. J is TRBJ1-1 and V is TRBV11-2, with D perhaps TRBD1 (6 bases). CDR1 is SGHAT and CDR2 is FQNNGV in the germline V gene. Trimming left V 5 bases short and J 3 bases short, with 16 bases between. This CDR3 is built from 15 residues. The CDR3 protein is CASSPVQGGDTEAFF. CDR3 coding DNA: TGTGCCAGCAGCCCCGTACAGGGTGGGGACACTGAAGCTTTCTTT.

The chain employs TRBV9 and TRBJ2-5, with D unclear. Germline V lookup: CDR1 SGDLS, CDR2 YYNGEE. Trimming removed 0 bases from V and 1 base from J, with 4 bases in between. This CDR3 comprises 13 residues. CDR3 nucleotides: TGTGCCAGCAGCGTAGGGCCCCAAGAGACCCAGTACTTC. Protein sequence: CASSVGPQETQYF. The full variable domain, with the rest looked up from reference TRBV9 and TRBJ2-5, is DSGVTQTPKHLITATGQRVTLRCSPRSGDLSVYWYQQSLDQGLQFLIQYYNGEERAKGNILERFSAQQFPDLHSELNLSSLELGDSALYFCASSVGPQETQYFGPGTRLLVL.

The CDR3 coding sequence is TGTGCCAGCAGCTTGGACAGGGTGGGCACCCTCCACTTT. This sequence encodes CASSLDRVGTLHF. This chain connects TRBV7-9 to TRBJ1-6; 8 bases are a match to TRBD1. CDR3 length: 13 residues. Germline assignment: CDR1 SEHNR and CDR2 FQNEAQ (reference sequence). J lost 14 bases, V lost 3 bases, and 6 bases had no gene match.

The chain uses TRBV29-1 and TRBJ2-3, with D uncertain. Trimming took 2 bases from V and 1 from J, leaving 7 bases between them. From germline, CDR1 is SQVTM and CDR2 ANQGSEA. The CDR3 is 13 residues long. CDR3 bases: TGCAGCGTTGAAAGCCAGGGCACAGATACGCAGTATTTT. Protein product: CSVESQGTDTQYF.

The rearrangement uses TRBV4-1 and TRBJ1-5; D uncertain. This CDR3 is 14 amino acids long. V lost 3 bases and J lost 9, with 15 bases in between. Looked up from germline, CDR1 is MGHRA and CDR2 is YSYEKL. The CDR3 coding sequence is TGCGCCAGCAGCCACGGGAGATCCCCTGCGCCCCAGCATTTT. Residues: CASSHGRSPAPQHF.

The rearrangement uses TRBV30 and TRBJ2-3, with 9 bases aligning to TRBD2. The ends lost 7 bases at V and 8 bases at J; junction bases unmatched: 13. The germline gives CDR1 GTSNPN, CDR2 SVGIG (reference sequence). The CDR3 has 14 amino acids. The CDR3 DNA sequence: TGTGCCTCTCGGGTGGCGGGAGGGCCCGGTACGCAGTATTTT. Protein sequence: CASRVAGGPGTQYF.

This chain joins TRBV19 and TRBJ2-7; 7 bases line up with TRBD2. V lost 6 bases, J lost 2 bases, and 10 bases stayed unmatched. The germline V gene encodes CDR1 LNHDA and CDR2 SQIVND (reference sequence). The CDR3 runs 15 residues. The CDR3 DNA sequence: TGTGCCAGTAGCGATTTGGGTGGGAGGGCCTACGAGCAGTACTTC. This sequence encodes CASSDLGGRAYEQYF.

CDR3 protein: CACTRGNTEAFF. The CDR3 region has the DNA TGTGCCTGCACCAGGGGCAACACTGAAGCTTTCTTT. The chain carries TRBV30 and TRBJ1-1, with D possibly matching TRBD1 (6 bases). This CDR3 has 12 amino acids. Germline V gene sequence: CDR1 GTSNPN, CDR2 SVGIG (reference sequence). Trimming cost V 6 bases and J 2 bases, with 10 bases left between them.

The count of this clone is one. This chain links TRBV14 with TRBJ2-7, with unresolved D. The CDR3 is 12 amino acids. V was cut by 4 bases and J by 3 bases, with 7 bases left in between. Germline CDR1 and CDR2: SGHDN and FVKESK. CDR3 in amino acids: CASSRAHYEQYF. For the CDR3, the DNA is TGTGCCAGCAGCCGGGCCCACTACGAGCAGTACTTC.

This clone was detected a few times. V and J are TRBV6-1 and TRBJ2-1, with 7 bases fitting TRBD2. Germline lookup yields CDR1 MNHNS and CDR2 SASEGT. This CDR3 is built from 15 residues. V gave up 8 bases and J gave up 1 base; unmatched junction bases: 8. The DNA for the CDR3 is TGTGCCAGCGGGACTGGGGGGGGATCCTACAATGAGCAGTTCTTC. Translating it yields CASGTGGGSYNEQFF.

Only a few counts were recorded for this clone. DNA for the CDR3: TGTGCCTGGAGGCGACGGGGACAAGAGACCCAGTACTTC. As protein: CAWRRRGQETQYF. The rearrangement links TRBV30 to TRBJ2-5; perhaps TRBD2 as D (5 bases). V shed 3 bases and J shed 2 bases, with 10 bases lying between them. The germline V gene has CDR1 GTSNPN and CDR2 SVGIG (reference sequence). This CDR3 contains 13 residues.

A single count supports this clone. The chain has TRBV28 and TRBJ1-2, with a weak D call TRBD1 (6 bases). This CDR3 is built from 17 residues. Trimming pared 6 bases from V and 3 bases from J, leaving 23 bases between. The germline gives CDR1 MDHEN, CDR2 SYDVKM. The CDR3 nucleotides are TGTGCCAGCAGCACCCTGGGCGGGGGCGGATTCGACTATGGCTACACCTTC. Its translation: CASSTLGGGGFDYGYTF.

This clone was recorded a few times. This chain links TRBV5-1 with TRBJ2-7; D possibly corresponds to TRBD1 (5 bases). Trimming took off 4 bases at V and 1 base at J, with 9 bases between the two ends. Germline loops: CDR1 SGHRS, CDR2 YFSETQ. This CDR3 is built from 13 residues. The CDR3 region is CASSRTQSYEQYF. The CDR3 DNA sequence: TGCGCCAGCAGCCGGACACAATCCTACGAGCAGTACTTC.

V usage is TRBV10-3 and J usage is TRBJ2-5, with a weak D call TRBD1 (6 bases). The tail of the sequence fits TRBJ2-7 better, so the J call may be wrong. The CDR3 covers 16 residues. The germline V gene encodes CDR1 ENHRY and CDR2 SYGVKD. The DNA of the CDR3 is TGTGCCATCAGTGAGCCGACAGGCCCCGGGGCCTACGAGCAGTACTTC. Amino acids: CAISEPTGPGAYEQYF.

The V and J genes are TRBV6-5 and TRBJ2-4, with 9 bases matching TRBD2. V lost 2 bases to trimming and J lost 6 bases; unmatched junction nucleotides: 8. CDR3 length: 16 residues. In germline, CDR1 is MNHEY, CDR2 SVGAGI. CDR3 sequence (DNA): TGTGCCAGCAGTTACAATCTAGCGGGAATGGGAAACATTCAGTACTTC. This encodes CASSYNLAGMGNIQYF.

The chain uses TRBV19 and TRBJ2-7; 14 bases line up with TRBD2. Looked up from germline, CDR1 is LNHDA and CDR2 is SQIVND (reference sequence). CDR3 length: 15 residues. Trimming cost V 5 bases and J 9 bases; bases outside gene matches: 9. The CDR3, as DNA: TGTGCCAGTAGTTTTGAGACTAGCGGGAGGGCCGCGCAGTACTTC. Its translation is CASSFETSGRAAQYF.

The rearrangement uses TRBV4-1 and TRBJ1-1; D unresolved. Trimming left V 1 base short and J 3 bases short, with 6 bases between. This CDR3 contains 13 residues. Germline-derived CDR1 and CDR2 are MGHRA and YSYEKL. The CDR3 coding sequence is TGCGCCAGCAGCCAAGTTCCAGACACTGAAGCTTTCTTT. Its protein is CASSQVPDTEAFF.

This clone was detected a few times. V gene TRBV5-5 combines with J gene TRBJ2-3, with TRBD1 as a possible D gene (5 bases). CDR3 length: 14 amino acids. V was cut by 6 bases and J by 0 bases, with 11 bases left in between. Germline V gives CDR1 SGHKS, CDR2 YYEKEE (reference sequence). The CDR3: CASMTVLSTDTQYF. DNA for the CDR3: TGTGCCAGCATGACAGTATTGAGCACAGATACGCAGTATTTT.

V usage is TRBV27 and J usage is TRBJ2-5, with a weak D call TRBD2 (5 bases). The CDR3 sequence is 17 residues long. V lost 0 bases, J lost 3 bases, and 17 bases lay in between. Germline V lookup: CDR1 MNHEY, CDR2 SMNVEV (reference sequence). The CDR3 reads CASSLSYTVGGKETQYF. The CDR3, as DNA: TGTGCCAGCAGTTTATCCTACACGGTTGGAGGTAAAGAGACCCAGTACTTC.

The chain is built from TRBV6-1 and TRBJ1-3; perhaps TRBD1 as D (6 bases). CDR1 is MNHNS and CDR2 is SASEGT in the germline V gene. This CDR3 has 15 residues. V dropped 11 bases and J dropped 2 bases, with 19 bases sitting between them. The CDR3 spells CAATDTGTPGNTIYF. The DNA of the CDR3 is TGTGCCGCCACGGACACGGGGACACCTGGAAACACCATATATTTT.

The chain combines TRBV19 with TRBJ1-5; 8 bases fit TRBD1. The CDR3 sequence is 15 residues long. The V gene end was trimmed by 3 bases and the J gene end by 4 bases; junction bases not matched to a gene: 5. Germline lookup yields CDR1 LNHDA and CDR2 SQIVND (reference sequence). The CDR3: CASSIGQGRNQPQHF. CDR3 sequence (DNA): TGTGCCAGTAGTATCGGACAGGGTAGGAATCAGCCCCAGCATTTT.

The rearrangement links TRBV29-1 to TRBJ2-5, with D possibly TRBD2 on 6 matching bases. V was clipped by 0 bases and J by 3 bases, with 20 bases between them. Germline V CDR1 and CDR2: SQVTM, ANQGSEA. The CDR3 is 17 residues long. The CDR3: CSVEDPTRGSGKETQYF. CDR3 bases: TGCAGCGTTGAAGATCCTACACGGGGGTCGGGGAAAGAGACCCAGTACTTC.

The chain recombines TRBV15 with TRBJ1-5; D gene ambiguous. The CDR3 sequence is 15 residues long. Germline V gene lookup returns CDR1 LNHNV and CDR2 YYDKDF (reference sequence). The germline V and J ends were trimmed by 0 bases and 5 bases, with 11 bases remaining between them. The CDR3 loop reads CATSRDFVSDQPQHF. The CDR3, as DNA: TGTGCCACCAGCAGAGATTTTGTATCCGATCAGCCCCAGCATTTT.